The clone carrying this T cell receptor (beta chain) was recorded at least ten times. Isolation of PBMCs gave at least 7 million cells per sample. Samples each yielded at least 5 micrograms of total RNA. The data belong to a study of blood T cells in healthy people across ages. A second PCR, run for about 6 to 11 cycles, used a sample-barcoded 5' primer plus a J-beta primer mix. Every cDNA molecule carried a tag from a template-switch adaptor bearing 12 random nucleotides. TCRdb re-derived calls from the 5' RACE reads in MiXCR, one entry per CDR3 protein. The sample consists of some 750,000 distinct CDR3 sequences, 20% to 25% of them appearing once. V lost 5 bases and J lost 3; bases outside the gene matches: 6. Germline assignment: CDR1 SGHTA and CDR2 FQGNSA. The CDR3 extends over 15 amino acids.

The receptor comes from a man in his sixties or seventies in good health. The sample was blood. V is TRBV7-2 and J is TRBJ2-3; 9 nucleotides match TRBD2. CDR3 in amino acids: CASSLRTSATDTQYF. DNA of the CDR3: TGTGCCAGCAGCCTCCGGACTAGCGCAACAGATACGCAGTATTTT.